This T cell receptor beta chain was sequenced for a study of T-cell reconstitution after alpha-beta-depleted transplantation in children. Study-wide findings and caveats: T-cell counts and diversity at one year following transplant were attributed mainly to newly produced T cells. The origin of high day-60 TCRbeta diversity in some patients lay in surviving recipient T cells and thymic progenitors. Several hundred graft clones that had expanded were reportedly the source of alpha-beta T cells about two months after transplant.

During its preparation, the TCRbeta library received unique molecular identifiers. TCRdb used MiXCR to reprocess the PCR reads, holding one entry per CDR3 protein. The table lists over 90,000 distinct CDR3 sequences, 4.5% to 7.5% of them singletons. CDR3 length: 14 amino acids. Germline V gene sequence: CDR1 SQVTM, CDR2 ANQGSEA. V lost 6 bases and J lost 3, with 14 bases in between. This clonotype was counted ten times or more. Its antigen is not known. The source of this sequence is a female patient aged 2-10 years who had a stem cell transplant for Fanconi anemia, so the T cells may come from the graft donor. This rearrangement joins TRBV29-1 to TRBJ2-2; the D is unclear. The specimen comprised PBMCs, mostly from graft donor cells, sampled 60 days after TCRalphabeta/CD19-depleted stem cell transplant. The CDR3 region has the DNA TGCAGCGTCCCGGCCGGACGACACACCGGGGAGCTGTTTTTT. It translates to CSVPAGRHTGELFF.